Presented here are 24 T cell receptor beta chains from one specimen sequenced in a study of shared clonotypes between healthy human individuals. Profiling relied on immunoSEQ multiplex PCR, and the TCRdb table lists in-frame clones only, not all of them. The sample lists more than 2 million clones; about 95% were seen once. Positive CCR7 selection of CD45RO-negative cells yielded the naive CD8 cells, and terminally differentiated effector memory CD45RA+ cells were excluded. The sequencing sample was made of naive CD8+ T cells sorted from blood. The receptors were sampled from a man aged 18 to 35 in good health.

The chain couples TRBV11-2 to TRBJ2-7, with no clear D. Looked up from germline, CDR1 is SGHAT and CDR2 is FQNNGV. This CDR3 has 11 amino acids. V lost 5 bases to trimming and J lost 7 bases, with 9 bases between them. The CDR3 sequence: CASSREWEQYF. As DNA, the CDR3 is TGTGCCAGCAGCCGAGAGTGGGAGCAGTACTTC.

This chain links TRBV13 with TRBJ2-1; D gene uncertain. CDR1 and CDR2 (germline): PRHDT, FYEKMQ (reference sequence). Trimming shortened V by 0 bases and J by 6 bases, and 12 bases separated the two germline ends. The CDR3 spans 15 residues. The chain's CDR3 is CASSLGYGEPNEQFF. The CDR3 region has the DNA TGTGCCAGCAGCTTAGGCTATGGAGAGCCCAATGAGCAGTTCTTC.

V and J are TRBV9 and TRBJ2-1; 8 nucleotides match TRBD2. The V and J ends lost 0 bases and 4 bases, in that order; junction bases with no gene match: 9. The length of the CDR3 is 17 residues. Germline values: CDR1 SGDLS, CDR2 YYNGEE. The CDR3 is CASSVDAASGWYNEQFF. In nucleotides, the CDR3 is TGTGCCAGCAGCGTAGATGCGGCTAGCGGGTGGTACAATGAGCAGTTCTTC.

The chain joins TRBV6-5 to TRBJ1-4, with 7 bases aligning to TRBD1. Trimming cost V 5 bases and J 5 bases; bases outside gene matches: 8. The CDR3 sequence is 15 residues long. The V gene's germline CDR1 is MNHEY and CDR2 SVGAGI. The CDR3 sequence is CASSPNPQGNEKLFF. The CDR3 DNA reads as TGTGCCAGCAGTCCTAATCCACAGGGGAATGAAAAACTGTTTTTT.

The V and J genes are TRBV6-6 and TRBJ2-5; D may be TRBD2 (5 bases). Germline assignment: CDR1 MNHNY and CDR2 SVGAGI (reference sequence). CDR3 size: 15 residues. Trimming shortened V by 2 bases and J by 5 bases, and 15 bases separated the two germline ends. CDR3 bases: TGTGCCAGCAGTTACCCGATAGAGGGATCGGAGACCCAGTACTTC. Residues: CASSYPIEGSETQYF.

This chain links TRBV7-9 with TRBJ1-3; 10 bases are a match to TRBD1. The trim removed 4 bases at V and 4 bases at J, leaving 4 bases unmatched. CDR3 length: 15 residues. The V gene's germline CDR1 is SEHNR and CDR2 FQNEAQ (reference sequence). The CDR3 is CASSSWDRGGNTIYF. CDR3 in DNA: TGTGCCAGCAGCTCCTGGGACAGGGGAGGAAACACCATATATTTT.

The chain links TRBV19 to TRBJ1-2, with 7 positions matching TRBD1. The CDR3 totals 14 residues. V lost 6 bases, J lost 8 bases, and 12 bases stayed unmatched. Germline V gene data show CDR1 as LNHDA and CDR2 as SQIVND (reference sequence). The chain's CDR3 is CASSELTGFRGYTF. The CDR3 region has the DNA TGTGCCAGTAGCGAGTTGACAGGGTTTCGAGGCTACACCTTC.

This clone was picked up one time. The rearrangement uses TRBV10-3 and TRBJ2-7; 9 bases match TRBD2. V lost 3 bases to trimming and J lost 7 bases; unmatched junction nucleotides: 10. CDR1 is ENHRY and CDR2 is SYGVKD in the germline V gene. The CDR3 length is 15 residues. The chain's CDR3 is CAISERLAGLGEQYF. CDR3 nucleotides: TGTGCCATCAGTGAAAGGCTAGCGGGGCTCGGGGAGCAGTACTTC.

In its sample, this clone was seen once. This chain uses TRBV5-1 with TRBJ2-3, with TRBD2 matching 15 bases. The CDR3 consists of 18 residues. V shed 4 bases, J shed 3 bases, and the junction held 9 bases outside the gene matches. Germline V lookup: CDR1 SGHRS, CDR2 YFSETQ. The CDR3: CASSPAGLAGGPTDTQYF. The DNA of the CDR3 is TGCGCCAGCAGCCCGGCGGGACTAGCGGGGGGCCCAACAGATACGCAGTATTTT.

The J gene is TRBJ2-2, the V gene TRBV6-1; no definite D call. The CDR3 sequence is 10 residues long. Germline lookup yields CDR1 MNHNS and CDR2 SASEGT. The V end lost 7 bases, the J end lost 7 bases, and 4 bases lay between the germline ends. As DNA, the CDR3 is TGTGCCAGCACGGTCGGGGAGCTGTTTTTT. Translation: CASTVGELFF.

With respect to this clone: Other DNA sequences within the sample encode an identical CDR3. The CDR3 DNA sequence: TGTGCCAGCAGCCCTGACAACTCCTACGAGCAGTACTTC. It translates to CASSPDNSYEQYF. The chain uses TRBV7-9 and TRBJ2-7, with D unclear. V was pared by 5 bases and J by 0 bases, with 8 bases between. This CDR3 has 13 residues. From germline, CDR1 is SEHNR and CDR2 FQNEAQ (reference sequence).

V usage is TRBV9 and J usage is TRBJ2-7; a possible D gene is TRBD1 (5 bases). The CDR3 is made up of 14 amino acids. Germline loops: CDR1 SGDLS, CDR2 YYNGEE. The germline V and J ends were trimmed by 0 bases and 7 bases, with 14 bases remaining between them. This CDR3 is CASSVEQDMVEQYF. CDR3 DNA sequence: TGTGCCAGCAGCGTAGAACAGGACATGGTGGAGCAGTACTTC.

The chain is built from TRBV7-3 and TRBJ2-7; D tentatively reads TRBD1 or TRBD2 (5 bases each). With 1 base removed from V and 4 bases from J, the gap between germline ends came to 17 bases. Germline loops: CDR1 SGHTA, CDR2 FQGTGA. The CDR3 has 16 residues. The CDR3 spells CASSLSIQGAVYEQYF. Written as DNA, the CDR3 is TGTGCCAGCAGCTTAAGTATCCAGGGAGCAGTGTACGAGCAGTACTTC.

The rearrangement joins TRBV25-1 to TRBJ1-4, with a possible D match to TRBD1 (5 bases). Germline V gives CDR1 MGHDK, CDR2 SYGVNS. CDR3 size: 13 residues. V lost 8 bases and J 0 bases, leaving 7 bases between the germline ends. This chain's CDR3 is CASETATNEKLFF. In nucleotides, the CDR3 is TGTGCCAGCGAGACAGCAACTAATGAAAAACTGTTTTTT. The whole variable domain, remainder taken from reference TRBV25-1 and TRBJ1-4, is EADIYQTPRYLVIGTGKKITLECSQTMGHDKMYWYQQDPGMELHLIHYSYGVNSTEKGDLSSESTVSRIRTEHFPLTLESARPSHTSQYLCASETATNEKLFFGSGTQLSVL.

The J gene is TRBJ1-3, the V gene TRBV28; no clear D gene. V dropped 8 bases and J dropped 0 bases, with 11 bases sitting between them. The CDR3 totals 14 residues. Germline CDR1 MDHEN, CDR2 SYDVKM. The DNA for the CDR3 is TGTGCCAGCCGCGGGCCCGACTCTGGAAACACCATATATTTT. Amino acids: CASRGPDSGNTIYF.

The gene calls are TRBV6-1 and TRBJ2-1; D unresolved. Germline V gene data show CDR1 as MNHNS and CDR2 as SASEGT. With 1 base removed from V and 5 bases from J, the gap between germline ends came to 3 bases. This CDR3 comprises 12 residues. CDR3 protein: CASSEGDNEQFF. CDR3 bases: TGTGCCAGCAGTGAAGGGGACAATGAGCAGTTCTTC.

The chain carries TRBV4-1 and TRBJ2-7; D call uncertain. Trimming took off 6 bases at V and 0 bases at J, with 12 bases between the two ends. The germline CDR1 and CDR2 sequences are MGHRA and YSYEKL. CDR3 length: 14 residues. The DNA for the CDR3 is TGCGCCAGCAGTCGTTTGGACGGCTCCTACGAGCAGTACTTC. It codes for CASSRLDGSYEQYF.

The chain has TRBV6-6 and TRBJ2-7, with 9 nucleotides matching TRBD2. V shed 7 bases and J 2 bases; nucleotides not matched to a gene: 12. Germline V gene sequence: CDR1 MNHNY, CDR2 SVGAGI (reference sequence). This CDR3 has 16 amino acids. The CDR3 bases are TGTGCCAGCAATCCAGACACTAGCGGGTTCCCCTACGAGCAGTACTTC. Protein: CASNPDTSGFPYEQYF.

The chain carries TRBV4-1 and TRBJ2-5; D is possibly TRBD1 (5 bases). This CDR3 has 14 residues. The germline CDR1 and CDR2 sequences are MGHRA and YSYEKL. Trimming pared 0 bases from V and 4 bases from J, leaving 9 bases between. For the CDR3, the DNA is TGCGCCAGCAGCCAAGACAGGGCGCTAGAGACCCAGTACTTC. This gives the protein CASSQDRALETQYF.

The chain is built from TRBV7-6 and TRBJ2-2; possible D gene TRBD2, 6 bases. The CDR3 length is 14 residues. Germline V lookup: CDR1 SGHVS, CDR2 FNYEAQ. Trimming took off 0 bases at V and 6 bases at J, with 8 bases between the two ends. CDR3 in DNA: TGTGCCAGCAGCTTAGCGCCGGGGGCCGGGGAGCTGTTTTTT. Its translation is CASSLAPGAGELFF.

The chain joins TRBV28 to TRBJ2-5; D remains ambiguous. CDR1 MDHEN and CDR2 SYDVKM come from the germline V gene. CDR3 size: 12 residues. Trimming left V 6 bases short and J 1 base short, with 6 bases between. The CDR3 reads CASRGSQETQYF. In nucleotides, the CDR3 is TGTGCCAGCAGGGGGTCCCAAGAGACCCAGTACTTC.

The gene calls are TRBV28 and TRBJ2-7, with D tentatively TRBD1 (5 bases). CDR1 MDHEN and CDR2 SYDVKM come from the germline V gene. The CDR3 spans 13 residues. V shed 2 bases and J shed 3 bases, with 8 bases lying between them. The CDR3, as DNA: TGTGCCAGCAGTTTAAACAGGCTCTACGAGCAGTACTTC. Amino acid sequence: CASSLNRLYEQYF. The full variable domain, its missing parts supplied by reference TRBV28 and TRBJ2-7, is DVKVTQSSRYLVKRTGEKVFLECVQDMDHENMFWYRQDPGLGLRLIYFSYDVKMKEKGDIPEGYSVSREKKERFSLILESASTNQTSMYLCASSLNRLYEQYFGPGTRLTVT.

This chain joins TRBV28 and TRBJ2-7; D remains unclear. Trimming removed 4 bases at V and 7 bases at J, with 8 bases between. CDR1 is MDHEN, CDR2 SYDVKM, per germline. The CDR3 runs to 11 residues. CDR3 amino acids: CASSSEGEQYF. As DNA, the CDR3 is TGTGCCAGCAGTTCTGAAGGAGAGCAGTACTTC.

The chain uses TRBV28 and TRBJ2-7; 10 bases are a match to TRBD1. CDR3 length: 13 residues. Germline V gene sequence: CDR1 MDHEN, CDR2 SYDVKM. J gave up 3 bases and V 4 bases, and 0 bases lay outside the gene matches. The CDR3 DNA sequence: TGTGCCAGCAGTTGGACAGGGGGCTACGAGCAGTACTTC. Translation gives CASSWTGGYEQYF. The full variable domain, in which reference TRBV28 and TRBJ2-7 provide the parts outside the CDR3, is DVKVTQSSRYLVKRTGEKVFLECVQDMDHENMFWYRQDPGLGLRLIYFSYDVKMKEKGDIPEGYSVSREKKERFSLILESASTNQTSMYLCASSWTGGYEQYFGPGTRLTVT.